These 2 T cell receptor beta chains were all obtained from the same sample, sequenced in a study of OX40 agonist ivuxolimab in advanced cancers. The data were produced by immunoSEQ multiplex PCR, yet TCRdb's version contains in-frame clones alone and is incomplete. The sample shows more than 55,000 clones, approximately 80% of them seen only once. The starting material was CD4+ or CD8+ T cells sorted from blood, obtained in a trial of the OX40 agonist ivuxolimab. These receptor sequences come from an adult with an advanced solid tumor such as melanoma, head and neck, liver or kidney cancer.

This chain joins TRBV7-2 and TRBJ1-5; the D gene is possibly TRBD1 (6 bases). Germline V gives CDR1 SGHTA, CDR2 FQGNSA. Trimming cost V 6 bases and J 0 bases, with 12 bases left between them. The CDR3 runs 15 residues. The CDR3, as DNA: TGTGCCAGCAGTGAGCGCAGGGGTAGCAATCAGCCCCAGCATTTT. It encodes CASSERRGSNQPQHF.

The J gene is TRBJ1-3, the V gene TRBV11-2; 9 nucleotides line up with TRBD1. Trimming at V came to 3 bases and at J to 8 bases, leaving 8 bases not matched to a gene. Germline lookup yields CDR1 SGHAT and CDR2 FQNNGV. The CDR3 length is 15 residues. The DNA of the CDR3 is TGTGCCAGCAGCTTTGTGGGACAGGGACAAGACACCATATATTTT. Protein sequence: CASSFVGQGQDTIYF.